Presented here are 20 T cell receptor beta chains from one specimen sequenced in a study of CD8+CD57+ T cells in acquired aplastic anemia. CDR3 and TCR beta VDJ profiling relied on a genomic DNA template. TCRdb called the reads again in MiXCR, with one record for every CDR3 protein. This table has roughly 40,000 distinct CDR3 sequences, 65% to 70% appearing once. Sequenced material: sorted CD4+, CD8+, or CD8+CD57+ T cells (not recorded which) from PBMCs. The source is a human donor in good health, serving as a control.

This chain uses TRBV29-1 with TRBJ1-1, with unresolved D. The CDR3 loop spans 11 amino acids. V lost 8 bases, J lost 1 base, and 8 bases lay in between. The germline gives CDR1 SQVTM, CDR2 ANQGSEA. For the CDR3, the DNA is TGCAGCCAACGACAGAACACTGAAGCTTTCTTT. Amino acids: CSQRQNTEAFF.

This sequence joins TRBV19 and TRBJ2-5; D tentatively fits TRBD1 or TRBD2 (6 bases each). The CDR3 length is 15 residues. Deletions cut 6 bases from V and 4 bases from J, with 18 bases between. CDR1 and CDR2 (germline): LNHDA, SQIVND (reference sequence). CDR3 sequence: CASREKGGFGETQYF. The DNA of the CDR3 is TGTGCCAGTAGGGAGAAGGGGGGTTTCGGAGAGACCCAGTACTTC.

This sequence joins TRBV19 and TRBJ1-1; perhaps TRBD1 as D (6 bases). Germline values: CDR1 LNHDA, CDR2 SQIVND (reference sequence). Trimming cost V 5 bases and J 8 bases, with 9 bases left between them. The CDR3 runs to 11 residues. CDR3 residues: CASSGQGEAFF. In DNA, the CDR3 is TGTGCCAGTAGTGGCCAGGGGGAAGCTTTCTTT.

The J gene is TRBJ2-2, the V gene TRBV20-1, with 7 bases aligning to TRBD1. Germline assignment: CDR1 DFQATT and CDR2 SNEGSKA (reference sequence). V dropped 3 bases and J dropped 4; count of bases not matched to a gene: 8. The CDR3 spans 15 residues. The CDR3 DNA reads TGCAGTGCTAGTTCTCCGGGACAGAGCACCGGGGAGCTGTTTTTT. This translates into CSASSPGQSTGELFF.

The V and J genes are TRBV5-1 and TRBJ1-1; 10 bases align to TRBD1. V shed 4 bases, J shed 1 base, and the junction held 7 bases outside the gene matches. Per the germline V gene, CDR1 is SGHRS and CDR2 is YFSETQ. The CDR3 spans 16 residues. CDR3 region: CASSPGQGGSNTEAFF. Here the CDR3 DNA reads TGCGCCAGCAGCCCCGGACAGGGGGGATCGAACACTGAAGCTTTCTTT.

CDR3 nucleotides: TGCAGTGCTAGGGAGACAGCGTTTAATTCACCCCTCCACTTT. It encodes CSARETAFNSPLHF. The chain is built from TRBV20-1 and TRBJ1-6; tentatively, D is TRBD1 (5 bases). V dropped 3 bases and J dropped 6 bases, with 12 bases sitting between them. Per the germline V gene, CDR1 is DFQATT and CDR2 is SNEGSKA (reference sequence). This CDR3 comprises 14 residues.

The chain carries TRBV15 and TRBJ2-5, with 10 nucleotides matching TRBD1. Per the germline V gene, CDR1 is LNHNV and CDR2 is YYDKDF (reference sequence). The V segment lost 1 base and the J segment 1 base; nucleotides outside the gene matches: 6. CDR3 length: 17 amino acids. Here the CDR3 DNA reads TGTGCCACCAGCAGAGGTTTTAGGACAGGGGGCCAAGAGACCCAGTACTTC. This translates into CATSRGFRTGGQETQYF.

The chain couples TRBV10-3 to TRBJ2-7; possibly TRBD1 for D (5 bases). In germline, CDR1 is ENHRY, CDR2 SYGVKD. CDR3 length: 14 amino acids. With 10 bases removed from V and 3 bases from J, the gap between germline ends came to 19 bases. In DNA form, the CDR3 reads TGTGCCACCCAGCGCGGACAAGGGGTCTACGAGCAGTACTTC. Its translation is CATQRGQGVYEQYF.

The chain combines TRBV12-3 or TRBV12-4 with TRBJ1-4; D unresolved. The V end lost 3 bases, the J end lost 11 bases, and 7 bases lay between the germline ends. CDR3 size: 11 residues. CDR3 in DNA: TGTGCCAGCAGTTTGCAGCGGAAACTGTTTTTT. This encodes CASSLQRKLFF.

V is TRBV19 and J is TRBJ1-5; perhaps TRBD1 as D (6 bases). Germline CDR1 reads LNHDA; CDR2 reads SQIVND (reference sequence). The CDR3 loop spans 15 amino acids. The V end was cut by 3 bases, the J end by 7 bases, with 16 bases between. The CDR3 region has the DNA TGTGCCAGTAGTATTCCCGGCAGGGGCAGGCAGCCCCAGCATTTT. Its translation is CASSIPGRGRQPQHF.

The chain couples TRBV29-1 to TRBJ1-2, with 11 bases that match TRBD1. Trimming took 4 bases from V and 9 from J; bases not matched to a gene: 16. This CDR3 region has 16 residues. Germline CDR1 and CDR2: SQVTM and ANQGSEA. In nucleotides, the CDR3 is TGCAGCGTTGCGGACAGGGGGCCCTCCCACCCACGGAGCTACACCTTC. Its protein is CSVADRGPSHPRSYTF.

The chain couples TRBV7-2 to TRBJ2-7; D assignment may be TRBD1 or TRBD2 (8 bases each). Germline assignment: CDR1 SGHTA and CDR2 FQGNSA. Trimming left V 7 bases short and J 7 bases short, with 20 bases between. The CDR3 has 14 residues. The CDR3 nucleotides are TGTGCCAGCACCCAAGGGCGGGGGGACAGGGAGCAGTACTTC. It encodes CASTQGRGDREQYF. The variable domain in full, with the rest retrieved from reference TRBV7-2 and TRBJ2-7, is GAGVSQSPSNKVTEKGKDVELRCDPISGHTALYWYRQSLGQGLEFLIYFQGNSAPDKSGLPSDRFSAERTGGSVSTLTIQRTQQEDSAVYLCASTQGRGDREQYFGPGTRLTVT.

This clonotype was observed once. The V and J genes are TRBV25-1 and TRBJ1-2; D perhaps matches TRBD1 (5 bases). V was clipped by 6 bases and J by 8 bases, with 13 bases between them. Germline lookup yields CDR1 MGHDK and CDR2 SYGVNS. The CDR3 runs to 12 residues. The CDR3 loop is CASSWDFVGYTF. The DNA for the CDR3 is TGTGCCAGCAGCTGGGACTTCGTGGGCTACACCTTC.

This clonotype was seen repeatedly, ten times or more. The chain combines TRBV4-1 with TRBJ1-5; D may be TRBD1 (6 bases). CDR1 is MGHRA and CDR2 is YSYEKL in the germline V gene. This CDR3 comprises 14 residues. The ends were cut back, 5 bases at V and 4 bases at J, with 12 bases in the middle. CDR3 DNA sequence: TGCGCCAGCAGCTTAACAGGGTCTAATCAGCCCCAGCATTTT. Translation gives CASSLTGSNQPQHF.

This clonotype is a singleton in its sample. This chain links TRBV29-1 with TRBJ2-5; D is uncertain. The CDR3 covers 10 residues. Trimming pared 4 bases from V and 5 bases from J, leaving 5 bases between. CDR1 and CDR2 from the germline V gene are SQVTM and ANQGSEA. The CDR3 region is CSVGFETQYF. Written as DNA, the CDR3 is TGCAGCGTTGGGTTTGAGACCCAGTACTTC.

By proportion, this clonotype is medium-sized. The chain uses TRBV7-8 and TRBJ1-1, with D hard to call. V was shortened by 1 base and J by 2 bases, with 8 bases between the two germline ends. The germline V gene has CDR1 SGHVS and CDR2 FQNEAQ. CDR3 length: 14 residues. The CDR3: CASSLEGVNTEAFF. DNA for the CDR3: TGTGCCAGCAGCTTAGAGGGAGTTAACACTGAAGCTTTCTTT.

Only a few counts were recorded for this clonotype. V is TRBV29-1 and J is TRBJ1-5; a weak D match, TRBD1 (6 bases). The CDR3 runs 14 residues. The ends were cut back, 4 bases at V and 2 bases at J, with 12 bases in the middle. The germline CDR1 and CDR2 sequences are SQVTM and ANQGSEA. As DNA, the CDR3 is TGCAGCGTTGCCATGGCAGGGGGCAATCAGCCCCAGCATTTT. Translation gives CSVAMAGGNQPQHF.

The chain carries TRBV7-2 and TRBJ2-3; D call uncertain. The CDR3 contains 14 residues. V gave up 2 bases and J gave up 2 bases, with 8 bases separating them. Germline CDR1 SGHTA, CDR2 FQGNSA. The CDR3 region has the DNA TGTGCCAGCAGCTTAATCGGGTTCACAGATACGCAGTATTTT. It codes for CASSLIGFTDTQYF.

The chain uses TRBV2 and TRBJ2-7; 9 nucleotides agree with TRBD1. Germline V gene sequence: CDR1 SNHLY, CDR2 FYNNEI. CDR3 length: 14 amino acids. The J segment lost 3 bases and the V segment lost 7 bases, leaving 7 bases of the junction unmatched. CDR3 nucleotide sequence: TGTGCCAGCAAACCGGGACAGGGAGACTACGAGCAGTACTTC. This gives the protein CASKPGQGDYEQYF.

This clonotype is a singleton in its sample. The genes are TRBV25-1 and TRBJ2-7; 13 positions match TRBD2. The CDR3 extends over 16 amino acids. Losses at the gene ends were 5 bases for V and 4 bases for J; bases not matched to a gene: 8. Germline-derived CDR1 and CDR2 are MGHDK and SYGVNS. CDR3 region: CASSSLGLAGAYEQYF. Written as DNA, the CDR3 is TGTGCCAGCAGTTCCCTTGGACTAGCGGGAGCGTACGAGCAGTACTTC.